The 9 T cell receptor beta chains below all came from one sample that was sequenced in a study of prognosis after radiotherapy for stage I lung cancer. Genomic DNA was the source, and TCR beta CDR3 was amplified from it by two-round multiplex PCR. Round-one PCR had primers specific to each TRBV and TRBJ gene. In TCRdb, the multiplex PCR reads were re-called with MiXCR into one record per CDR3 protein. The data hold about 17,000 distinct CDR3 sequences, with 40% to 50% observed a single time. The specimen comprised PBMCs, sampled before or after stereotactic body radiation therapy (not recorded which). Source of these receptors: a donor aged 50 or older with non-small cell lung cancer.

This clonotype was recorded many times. This CDR3 is CASSSLADRGTDTQYF. CDR3 DNA: TGTGCCAGCAGCTCACTAGCGGATCGCGGCACAGATACGCAGTATTTT. This rearrangement joins TRBV11-2 to TRBJ2-3, with 8 bases fitting TRBD2. CDR3 length: 16 amino acids. Per germline, CDR1 SGHAT and CDR2 FQNNGV. The V gene end was trimmed by 4 bases and the J gene end by 1 base; junction bases not matched to a gene: 7.

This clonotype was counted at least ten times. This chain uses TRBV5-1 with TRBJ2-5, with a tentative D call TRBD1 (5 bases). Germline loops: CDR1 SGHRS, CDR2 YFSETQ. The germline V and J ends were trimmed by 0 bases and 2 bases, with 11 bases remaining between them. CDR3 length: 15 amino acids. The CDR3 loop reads CASSLDGKGQETQYF. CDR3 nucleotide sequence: TGCGCCAGCAGCTTGGATGGGAAGGGGCAAGAGACCCAGTACTTC.

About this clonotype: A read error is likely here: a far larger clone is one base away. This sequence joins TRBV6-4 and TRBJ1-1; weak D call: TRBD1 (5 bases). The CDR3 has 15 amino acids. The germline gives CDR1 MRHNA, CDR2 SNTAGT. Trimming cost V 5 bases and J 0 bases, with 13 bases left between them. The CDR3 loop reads CASSRQFLVNTEAFF. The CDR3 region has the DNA TGTGCCAGCAGTCGACAGTTCCTGGTGAACACTGAAGCTTTCTTT.

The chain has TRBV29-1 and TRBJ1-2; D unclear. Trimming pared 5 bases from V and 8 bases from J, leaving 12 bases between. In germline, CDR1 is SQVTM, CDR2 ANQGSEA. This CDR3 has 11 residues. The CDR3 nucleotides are TGCAGCGTTCGTCTCAATGAGGGCTACACCTTC. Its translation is CSVRLNEGYTF.

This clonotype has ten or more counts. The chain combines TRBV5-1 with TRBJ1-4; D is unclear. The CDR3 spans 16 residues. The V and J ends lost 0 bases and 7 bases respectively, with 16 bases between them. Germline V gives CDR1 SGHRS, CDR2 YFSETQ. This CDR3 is CASSLGSSGHSEKLFF. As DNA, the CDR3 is TGCGCCAGCAGCTTGGGGTCGAGTGGGCACAGTGAAAAACTGTTTTTT.

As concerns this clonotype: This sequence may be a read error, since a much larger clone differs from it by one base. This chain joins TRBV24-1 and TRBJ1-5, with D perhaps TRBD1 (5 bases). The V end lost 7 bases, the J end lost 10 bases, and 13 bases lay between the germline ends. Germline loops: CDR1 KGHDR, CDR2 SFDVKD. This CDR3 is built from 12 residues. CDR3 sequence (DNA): TGTGCCACCAGCAGGGTTGGTCATCCCCAGCATTTT. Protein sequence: CATSRVGHPQHF.

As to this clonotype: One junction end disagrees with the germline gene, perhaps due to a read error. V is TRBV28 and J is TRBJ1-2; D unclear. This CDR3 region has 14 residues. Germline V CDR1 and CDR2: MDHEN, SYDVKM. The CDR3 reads CASSFSDIGYGYTF. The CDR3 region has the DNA TGTGCCAGCAGTTTCTCTGACATTGGGTATGGCTACACCTTT.

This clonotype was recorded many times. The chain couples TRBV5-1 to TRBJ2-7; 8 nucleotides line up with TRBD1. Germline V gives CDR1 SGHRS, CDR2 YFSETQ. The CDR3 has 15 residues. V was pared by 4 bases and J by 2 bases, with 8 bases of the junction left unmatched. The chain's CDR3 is CASSTDREVPYEQYF. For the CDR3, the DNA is TGCGCCAGCAGCACGGACAGGGAAGTACCCTACGAGCAGTACTTC.

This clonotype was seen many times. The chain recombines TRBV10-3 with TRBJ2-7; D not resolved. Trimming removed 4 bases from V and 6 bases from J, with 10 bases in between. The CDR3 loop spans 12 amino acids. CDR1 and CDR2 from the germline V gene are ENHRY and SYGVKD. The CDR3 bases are TGTGCCATCAGTGTCGGGTCTTCCGAGCAGTACTTC. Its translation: CAISVGSSEQYF.